This note documents a single T cell receptor (beta chain) sequence. Its antigen is still unknown. Cells designated naive CD8 were CD45RO-negative and were positively selected for CCR7, with terminally differentiated effector memory CD45RA+ cells excluded. The repertoire was sequenced with immunoSEQ multiplex PCR; TCRdb's copy has only in-frame clones and lacks some. This repertoire shows about 2.1 million clones, over 85% found once; its top ten account for under 2%. Germline CDR1 MNHEY, CDR2 SMNVEV (reference sequence). The CDR3 spans 17 residues. The V segment lost 6 bases and the J segment 5 bases; nucleotides outside the gene matches: 15. The data are from a study of shared clonotypes between healthy human individuals. Across the study: Three plates were used per donor for CD4 naive, three for CD4 memory, two for CD8 naive and one for CD8 memory. Study observations and caveats: Clonotype sharing among donors likely depends on sequencing depth.

The clonotype comes from a man aged 18 to 29 in good health. Some clones in this sample may be carry-over from other donors' samples. The chain has TRBV27 and TRBJ2-1, with 8 positions matching TRBD2. The source material was naive CD8+ T cells from PBMCs. The DNA for the CDR3 is TGTGCCAGCAGCGGTCCCCCGGGAGGGAGTATAAACAATGAGCAGTTCTTC. Translated: CASSGPPGGSINNEQFF.